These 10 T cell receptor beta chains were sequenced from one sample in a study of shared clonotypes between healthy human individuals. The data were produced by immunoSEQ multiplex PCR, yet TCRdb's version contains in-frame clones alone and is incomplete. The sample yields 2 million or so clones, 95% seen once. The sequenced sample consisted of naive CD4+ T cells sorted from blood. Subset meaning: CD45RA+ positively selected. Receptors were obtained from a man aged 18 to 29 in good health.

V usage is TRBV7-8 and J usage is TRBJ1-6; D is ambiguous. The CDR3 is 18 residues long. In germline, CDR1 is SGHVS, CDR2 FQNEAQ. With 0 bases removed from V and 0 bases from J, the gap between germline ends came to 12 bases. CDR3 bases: TGTGCCAGCAGCTTAGCTGGGCAGACGAGCTCCTATAATTCACCCCTCCACTTT. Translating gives CASSLAGQTSSYNSPLHF. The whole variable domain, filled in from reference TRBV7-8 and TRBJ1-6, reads GAGVSQSPRYKVAKRGQDVALRCDPISGHVSLFWYQQALGQGPEFLTYFQNEAQLDKSGLPSDRFFAERPEGSVSTLKIQRTQQEDSAVYLCASSLAGQTSSYNSPLHFGNGTRLTVT.

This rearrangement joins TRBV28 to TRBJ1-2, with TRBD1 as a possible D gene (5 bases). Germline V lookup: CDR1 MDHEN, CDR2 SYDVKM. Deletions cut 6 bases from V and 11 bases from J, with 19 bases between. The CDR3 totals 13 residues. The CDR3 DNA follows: TGTGCCAGCAGCCCCGGGACCTCCTCCTTTTACACCTTC. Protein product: CASSPGTSSFYTF.

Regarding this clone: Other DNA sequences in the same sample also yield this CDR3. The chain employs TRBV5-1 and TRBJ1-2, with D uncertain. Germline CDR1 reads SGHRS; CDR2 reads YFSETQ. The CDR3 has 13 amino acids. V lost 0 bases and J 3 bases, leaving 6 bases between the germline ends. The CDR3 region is CASSLGTHYGYTF. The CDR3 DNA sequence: TGCGCCAGCAGCTTGGGAACCCACTATGGCTACACCTTC.

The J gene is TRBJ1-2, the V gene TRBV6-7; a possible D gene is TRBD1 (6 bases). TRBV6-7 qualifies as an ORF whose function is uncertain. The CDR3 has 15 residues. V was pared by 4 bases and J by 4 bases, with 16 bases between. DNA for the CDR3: TGTGCCAGCAGTTTTCCCTGGCAGGGGTTCTATGGCTACACCTTC. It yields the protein CASSFPWQGFYGYTF.

CDR3 sequence reads: CAIRGTGKSYNEQFF. CDR3 nucleotides: TGTGCCATCAGGGGTACAGGGAAATCCTACAATGAGCAGTTCTTC. The V and J genes are TRBV10-3 and TRBJ2-1; the D gene is possibly TRBD1 (6 bases). With 6 bases removed from V and 1 base from J, the gap between germline ends came to 13 bases. This CDR3 region has 15 residues. CDR1 is ENHRY and CDR2 is SYGVKD in the germline V gene.

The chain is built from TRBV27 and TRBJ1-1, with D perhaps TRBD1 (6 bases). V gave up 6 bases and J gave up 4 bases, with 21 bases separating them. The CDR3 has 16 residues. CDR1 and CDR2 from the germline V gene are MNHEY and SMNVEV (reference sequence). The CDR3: CASSPGTSGMSTEAFF. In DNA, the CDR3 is TGTGCCAGCAGCCCAGGGACAAGTGGAATGAGCACTGAAGCTTTCTTT.

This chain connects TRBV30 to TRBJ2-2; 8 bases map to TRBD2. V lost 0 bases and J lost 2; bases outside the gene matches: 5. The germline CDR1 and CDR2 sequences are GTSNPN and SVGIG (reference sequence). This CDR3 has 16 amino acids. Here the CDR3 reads CAWSVLAGGNTGELFF. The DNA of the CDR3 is TGTGCCTGGAGTGTACTCGCGGGGGGAAACACCGGGGAGCTGTTTTTT. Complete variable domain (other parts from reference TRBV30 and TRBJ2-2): SQTIHQWPATLVQPVGSPLSLECTVEGTSNPNLYWYRQAAGRGLQLLFYSVGIGQISSEVPQNLSASRPQDRQFILSSKKLLLSDSGFYLCAWSVLAGGNTGELFFGEGSRLTVL.

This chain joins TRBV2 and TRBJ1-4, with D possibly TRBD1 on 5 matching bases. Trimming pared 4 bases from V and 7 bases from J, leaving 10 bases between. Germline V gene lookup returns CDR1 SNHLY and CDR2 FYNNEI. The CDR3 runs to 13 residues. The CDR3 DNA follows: TGTGCCAGCAGTGGAGGGGCTATTGAAAAACTGTTTTTT. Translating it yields CASSGGAIEKLFF.

CDR3: CASSPQGTRNTGELFF. For the CDR3, the DNA is TGTGCCAGCAGTCCCCAGGGGACCAGAAACACCGGGGAGCTGTTTTTT. This sequence joins TRBV7-3 and TRBJ2-2, with a tentative D call TRBD1 (6 bases). The CDR3 has 16 amino acids. V gave up 6 bases and J gave up 2 bases, with 16 bases separating them. Per germline, CDR1 SGHTA and CDR2 FQGTGA.

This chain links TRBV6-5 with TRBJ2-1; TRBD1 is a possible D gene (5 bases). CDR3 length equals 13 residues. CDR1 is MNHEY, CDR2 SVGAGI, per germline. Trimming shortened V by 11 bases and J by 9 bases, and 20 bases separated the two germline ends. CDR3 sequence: CAAQGISGVEQFF. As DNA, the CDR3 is TGTGCCGCCCAGGGCATTTCTGGAGTTGAGCAGTTCTTC.